The text below deals with one T cell receptor (beta chain). The antigen remains unidentified. These data belong to a study of T cell responses to AZD1222 COVID-19 vaccine. Study-wide results and limits: The study identified only a handful of AZD1222 recipients as seropositive at baseline.

Measured with immunoSEQ multiplex PCR; TCRdb has only the in-frame clones, and not every one. The profile shows 65,000 to 95,000 clones, around 84% of them singletons. The sequencing used peripheral blood, collected on day 0 of AZD1222 vaccination. This sequence was found in an adult in good health.

CDR3 in DNA: TGTGCCAGCAGGCGGGTGGGTGACATGAACACTGAAGCTTTCTTT. Translated, it gives CASRRVGDMNTEAFF. The gene calls are TRBV6-5 and TRBJ1-1, with no clear D. This CDR3 spans 15 amino acids. V lost 6 bases, J lost 0 bases, and 14 bases lay in between. Germline assignment: CDR1 MNHEY and CDR2 SVGAGI.